The entry below describes one T cell receptor (beta chain). What it binds is unknown. The data are from a study of CD8 T cells in ankylosing spondylitis. Study results and limitations: Seven to nine highly homologous variants formed a TCR beta motif that appeared characteristic of ankylosing spondylitis blood.

TCRdb processed the 5' RACE reads anew with MiXCR; each CDR3 protein has one entry. The sample has roughly 260,000 distinct CDR3 sequences; approximately 20% are singletons. The germline CDR1 and CDR2 sequences are MNHEY and SMNVEV (reference sequence). Germline trimming cut 8 bases from V and 6 bases from J; bases unmatched to any gene: 7. The CDR3 covers 13 residues. J is TRBJ1-5 and V is TRBV27; 7 bases line up with TRBD1. This clonotype was obtained from a male donor with ankylosing spondylitis or in good health (not recorded which). The sample consisted of blood, either unsorted or a sorted T cell fraction (not recorded which). The CDR3 bases are TGTGCCAGCGGACTAAACAGGGGTCAGCCCCAGCATTTT. As protein: CASGLNRGQPQHF.